There are a few counts of the clone carrying this T cell receptor (beta chain). Its cognate antigen is unknown. Researchers ran the PCR with 60 Vbeta and 13 Jbeta primers. Repertoires were generated with immunoSEQ multiplex PCR, while TCRdb's copy carries only in-frame clones and drops some. The data show about 160,000 clones, around 85% seen once. The source of the sample is a study of cytomegalovirus exposure and HLA in healthy donors. Findings of the study overall: Later on, an analysis tied under 20,000 TCR beta sequences to HLA alleles at 0.05 false discovery rate. Relative to equally common others, HLA-associated TCR beta chains showed greater clonal expansion in a later analysis.

With 6 bases clipped from V and 6 bases from J, the junction kept 6 bases outside the gene matches. This CDR3 has 15 residues. CDR1 is PRHDT, CDR2 FYEKMQ, per germline (reference sequence). Sequencing was done on a sample of PBMCs. V gene TRBV13 combines with J gene TRBJ2-3; 13 bases line up with TRBD2. This sequence originates from a boy between 2 and 10 years old in good health and CMV-seronegative. The CDR3 spells CASSHGTSGTDTQYF. CDR3 sequence (DNA): TGTGCCAGCAGTCATGGGACTAGCGGGACGGATACGCAGTATTTT.